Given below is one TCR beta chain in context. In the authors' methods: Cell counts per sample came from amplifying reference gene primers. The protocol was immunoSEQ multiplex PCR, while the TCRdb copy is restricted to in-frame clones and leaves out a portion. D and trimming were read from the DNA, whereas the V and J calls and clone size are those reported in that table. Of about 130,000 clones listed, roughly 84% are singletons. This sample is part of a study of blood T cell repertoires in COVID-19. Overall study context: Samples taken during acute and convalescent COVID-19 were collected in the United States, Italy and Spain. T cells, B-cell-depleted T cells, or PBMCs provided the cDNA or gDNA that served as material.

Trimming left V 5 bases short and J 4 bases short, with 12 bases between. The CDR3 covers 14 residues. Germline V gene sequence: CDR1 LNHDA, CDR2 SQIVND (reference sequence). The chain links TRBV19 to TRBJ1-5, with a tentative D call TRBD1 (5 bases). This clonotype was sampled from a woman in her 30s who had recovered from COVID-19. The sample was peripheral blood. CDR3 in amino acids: CASSPTGRNQPQHF. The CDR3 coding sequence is TGTGCCAGTAGTCCCACAGGACGAAATCAGCCCCAGCATTTT. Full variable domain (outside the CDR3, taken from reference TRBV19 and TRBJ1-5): DGGITQSPKYLFRKEGQNVTLSCEQNLNHDAMYWYRQDPGQGLRLIYYSQIVNDFQKGDIAEGYSVSREKKESFPLTVTSAQKNPTAFYLCASSPTGRNQPQHFGDGTRLSIL.